This T cell receptor (beta chain) was sequenced in a study of molecular identifiers for immune sequencing clone quantification. This clonotype was picked up a small number of times. The CD8+CD4-CCR7+CD45RA+ phenotype defined the sorted naive CD8 T cells. One entry per CDR3 protein, called by TCRdb with MiXCR from the PCR reads. Counted here are some 580,000 distinct CDR3 sequences, over 25% occurring once; the ten biggest clones make up about 0.84%. The CDR3 totals 17 residues. Germline-derived CDR1 and CDR2 are MNHEY and SVGEGT. V dropped 6 bases and J dropped 1 base, with 19 bases sitting between them.

The receptor was derived from a human donor in good health. Some libraries in this study had Jurkat cell RNA spiked in. Material for sequencing was naive CD8+ T cells from blood, with Jurkat cell RNA spiked in. Subset described: FACS-sorted CD8+CD4-CCR7+CD45RA+ naive T cells. The V and J genes are TRBV6-2 or TRBV6-3 and TRBJ2-1; tentative D call: TRBD2 (5 bases). The CDR3 here is CASSPGLVVGSYNEQFF. The CDR3 DNA sequence: TGTGCCAGCAGCCCCGGACTCGTGGTAGGGTCCTACAATGAGCAGTTCTTC.